This T cell receptor beta chain was sequenced for a study of T cell repertoires in cytomegalovirus infection (dated by TCRdb to about 2019). Regarding the research as a whole: Donor HLA type was relevant to the analysis, because carriage of CMV infection together with the matching HLA type was indicated by public TCR beta signatures. On the study overall, not on this receptor specifically: Cumulative frequency of public TCR beta family members discriminated carriers of CMV infection plus the relevant HLA type in this cohort and an independent approximately 370-donor cohort. The ex vivo response was dominated by HLA-C-restricted CMV-specific TCR beta clonotypes, which also provided the single most frequent clonotype in two of eight donors.

The junction shows trimming of 1 base on V and 3 bases on J, plus 10 bases between the germline ends. CDR1 and CDR2, per the germline V gene (reference sequence), are GTSNPN and SVGIG. The CDR3 spans 13 residues, from the cysteine through the phenylalanine. CDR3 DNA is the only sequence kept; it has 39 bases, read in frame from the first base. TCRdb shows the sequencer as Illumina HiSeq 1500. Clones were called with MiXCR by TCRdb after fastp trimmed the public reads at Q25, and only in-frame beta chains were retained. Here each entry gathers all rows of one CDR3 protein and keeps the most common genes and DNA. The sample table lists approximately 140,000 distinct CDR3 sequences, about 6.3% of them with a count of one. The ten biggest clones cover more than 15% of the sample. As concerns this clonotype: Its binding antigen is unknown. Base qualities are not at hand, and no much larger clone is one base apart.

The sequence was collected from a human donor in good health (CMV status not recorded). Some clones in this sample may be carry-over from other donors' samples. Rearrangement joined TRBV30 to TRBJ2-7; possibly the D gene is TRBD1, per 6 matching bases. Sequenced sample: PBMCs. The DNA is TGTGCCTGGAGTGGCACAGGGATCTACGAGCAGTACTTC. It specifies CAWSGTGIYEQYF.